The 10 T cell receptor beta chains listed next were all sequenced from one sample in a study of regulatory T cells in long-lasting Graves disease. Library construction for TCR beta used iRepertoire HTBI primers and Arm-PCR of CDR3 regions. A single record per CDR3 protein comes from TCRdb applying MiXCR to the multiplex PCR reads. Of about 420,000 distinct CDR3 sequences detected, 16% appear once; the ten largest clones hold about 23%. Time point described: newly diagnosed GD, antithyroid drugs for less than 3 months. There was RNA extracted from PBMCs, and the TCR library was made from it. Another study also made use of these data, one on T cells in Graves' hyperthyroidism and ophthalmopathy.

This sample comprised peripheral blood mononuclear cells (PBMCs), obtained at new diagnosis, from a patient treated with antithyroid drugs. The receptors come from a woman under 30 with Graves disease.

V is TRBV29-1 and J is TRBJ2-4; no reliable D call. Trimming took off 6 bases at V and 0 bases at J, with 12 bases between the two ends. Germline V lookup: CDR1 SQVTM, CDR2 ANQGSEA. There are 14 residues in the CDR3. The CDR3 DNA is TGCAGCGTGGTCAGCCGGCTAGCCAAAAACATTCAGTACTTC. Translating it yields CSVVSRLAKNIQYF.

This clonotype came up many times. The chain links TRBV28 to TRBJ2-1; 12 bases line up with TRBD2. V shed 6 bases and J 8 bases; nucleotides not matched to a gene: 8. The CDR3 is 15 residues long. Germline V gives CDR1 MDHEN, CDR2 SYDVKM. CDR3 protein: CASSQTSGRLYEQFF. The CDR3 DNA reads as TGTGCCAGCAGCCAAACTAGCGGGAGGCTTTATGAGCAGTTCTTC.

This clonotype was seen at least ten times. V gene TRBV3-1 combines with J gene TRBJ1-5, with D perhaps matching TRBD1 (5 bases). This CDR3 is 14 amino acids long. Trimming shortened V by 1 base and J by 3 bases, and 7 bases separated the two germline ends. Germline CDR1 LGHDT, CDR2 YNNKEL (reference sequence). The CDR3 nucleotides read TGTGCCAGCAGCCAAGCAGGGATCAATCAGCCCCAGCATTTT. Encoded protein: CASSQAGINQPQHF.

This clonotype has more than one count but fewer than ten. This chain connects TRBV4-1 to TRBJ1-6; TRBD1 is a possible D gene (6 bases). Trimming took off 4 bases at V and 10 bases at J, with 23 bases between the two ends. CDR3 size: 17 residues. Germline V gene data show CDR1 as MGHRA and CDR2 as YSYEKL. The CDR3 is CASSRPPGGAERSPLHF. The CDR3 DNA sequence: TGCGCCAGCAGCCGACCTCCTGGGGGGGCAGAGAGATCACCCCTCCACTTT.

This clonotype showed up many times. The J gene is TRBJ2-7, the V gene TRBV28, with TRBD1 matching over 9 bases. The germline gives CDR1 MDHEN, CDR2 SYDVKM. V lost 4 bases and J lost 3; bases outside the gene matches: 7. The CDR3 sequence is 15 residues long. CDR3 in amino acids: CASSSPGTGSYEQYF. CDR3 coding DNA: TGTGCCAGCAGTTCCCCGGGGACAGGGAGCTACGAGCAGTACTTC.

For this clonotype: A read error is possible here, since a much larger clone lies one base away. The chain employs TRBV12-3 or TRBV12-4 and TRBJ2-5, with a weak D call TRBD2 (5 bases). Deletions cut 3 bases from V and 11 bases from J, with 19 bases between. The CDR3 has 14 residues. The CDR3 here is CASSFERRNNEQYF. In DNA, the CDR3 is TGTGCCAGCAGTTTCGAGCGGAGGAACAATGAGCAGTACTTC.

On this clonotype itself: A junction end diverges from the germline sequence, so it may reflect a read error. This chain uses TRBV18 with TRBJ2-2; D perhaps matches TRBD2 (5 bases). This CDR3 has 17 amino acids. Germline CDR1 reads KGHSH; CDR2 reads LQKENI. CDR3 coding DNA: TGTGCCAGCTCACCACGCCACGTCGGAGCGAACACCGGGGAGCCGTTTTTT. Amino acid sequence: CASSPRHVGANTGEPFF.

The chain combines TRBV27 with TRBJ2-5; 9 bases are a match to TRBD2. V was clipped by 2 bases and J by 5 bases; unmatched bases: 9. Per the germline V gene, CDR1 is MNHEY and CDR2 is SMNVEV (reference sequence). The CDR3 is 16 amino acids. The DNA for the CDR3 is TGTGCCAGCAGTTTACGTAGCGGGAGAGATCGGGAGACCCAGTACTTC. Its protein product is CASSLRSGRDRETQYF.

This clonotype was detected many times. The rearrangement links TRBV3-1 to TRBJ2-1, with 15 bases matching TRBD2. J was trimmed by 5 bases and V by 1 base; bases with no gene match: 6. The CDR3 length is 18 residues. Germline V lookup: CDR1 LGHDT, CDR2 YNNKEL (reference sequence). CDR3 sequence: CASSQAGLAGGSNNEQFF. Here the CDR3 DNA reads TGTGCCAGCAGCCAAGCTGGACTAGCGGGAGGGTCAAACAATGAGCAGTTCTTC.

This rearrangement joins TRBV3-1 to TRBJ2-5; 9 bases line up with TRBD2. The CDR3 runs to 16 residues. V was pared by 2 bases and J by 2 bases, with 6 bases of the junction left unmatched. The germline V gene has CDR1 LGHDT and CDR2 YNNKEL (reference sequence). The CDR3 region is CASSQLAGPEQETQYF. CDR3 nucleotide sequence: TGTGCCAGCAGCCAACTAGCGGGACCTGAACAAGAGACCCAGTACTTC.